The entry that follows covers one TCR beta chain sequence. These data come from a study of T cells in localized non-small cell lung cancer. The CDR3 covers 16 residues. The germline V gene has CDR1 SGHTA and CDR2 FQGNSA. V was cut by 3 bases and J by 1 base, with 15 bases left in between. Libraries were prepared by immunoSEQ multiplex PCR; TCRdb keeps only in-frame clonotypes and omits some of them. The sample has roughly 35,000 clones, around nine tenths seen once. This TCR was recovered from a woman aged 35 to 70 with stage I lung adenocarcinoma. The starting material was peripheral blood, obtained before any cancer treatment. This chain joins TRBV7-2 and TRBJ1-1, with a weak D call TRBD1 (5 bases). CDR3 sequence: CASSLEGTRGNTEAFF. Written as DNA, the CDR3 is TGTGCCAGCAGCTTGGAGGGGACGAGGGGGAACACTGAAGCTTTCTTT.